One sample yielded the 9 T cell receptor beta chains listed below, sequenced in a study of identifying expanded T cells in peripheral blood. The data were produced by immunoSEQ multiplex PCR, yet TCRdb's version contains in-frame clones alone and is incomplete. The top ten clones hold 2.5% to 4% of a sample with approximately 130,000 clones, approximately 80% of them seen once. The sequenced sample consisted of blood. The receptors originated from a person aged 18-69 years in good health.

The CDR3: CASSPRTDFYEQYF. Here the CDR3 DNA reads TGTGCCAGCTCACCAAGAACAGATTTCTACGAGCAGTACTTC. The V and J genes are TRBV18 and TRBJ2-7; D gene uncertain. Trimming removed 2 bases from V and 3 bases from J, with 11 bases in between. Germline V gives CDR1 KGHSH, CDR2 LQKENI. CDR3 length: 14 residues.

This chain joins TRBV2 and TRBJ1-1; 10 nucleotides align to TRBD1. V lost 8 bases, J lost 5 bases, and 8 bases stayed unmatched. Per germline, CDR1 SNHLY and CDR2 FYNNEI. This CDR3 has 14 amino acids. CDR3 in amino acids: CASGGDRGRTEAFF. DNA for the CDR3: TGTGCCAGCGGAGGGGACAGGGGACGTACTGAAGCTTTCTTT. Combining the CDR3 with reference TRBV2 and TRBJ1-1 gives the whole variable domain EPEVTQTPSHQVTQMGQEVILRCVPISNHLYFYWYRQILGQKVEFLVSFYNNEISEKSEIFDDQFSVERPDGSNFTLKIRSTKLEDSAMYFCASGGDRGRTEAFFGQGTRLTVV.

The chain links TRBV19 to TRBJ2-3; D is perhaps TRBD1 (6 bases). The germline gives CDR1 LNHDA, CDR2 SQIVND (reference sequence). V was trimmed by 6 bases and J by 1 base, leaving 8 bases between them. CDR3 length: 13 amino acids. The CDR3 DNA reads TGTGCCAGTAGACAGGGCGGCACAGATACGCAGTATTTT. Its translation: CASRQGGTDTQYF.

For the CDR3, the DNA is TGTGCCACCAGCAGAGATTGGGGAAACACTGAAGCTTTCTTT. Amino acid sequence: CATSRDWGNTEAFF. J is TRBJ1-1 and V is TRBV15; unclear D gene. The CDR3 covers 14 residues. CDR1 is LNHNV, CDR2 YYDKDF, per germline (reference sequence). V was pared by 0 bases and J by 2 bases, with 7 bases between.

This clone showed up just once. The rearrangement uses TRBV11-3 and TRBJ1-5, with unresolved D. This CDR3 has 13 amino acids. Looked up from germline, CDR1 is SGHNT and CDR2 is YENEEA. V lost 0 bases and J lost 0, with 0 bases in between. The CDR3 nucleotides read TGTGCCAGCAGCTTAGATAGCAATCAGCCCCAGCATTTT. Amino acids: CASSLDSNQPQHF.

The V gene is TRBV4-2, the J gene TRBJ2-2; possibly TRBD2 for D (6 bases). V was trimmed by 4 bases and J by 5 bases, leaving 11 bases between them. The germline V gene encodes CDR1 LGHNA and CDR2 YNFKEQ. The CDR3 has 14 amino acids. The CDR3 region has the DNA TGTGCCAGCAGCCGGACGGCGGGAACCGGGGAGCTGTTTTTT. It codes for CASSRTAGTGELFF.

The chain recombines TRBV19 with TRBJ1-4; D is perhaps TRBD1 (5 bases). In germline, CDR1 is LNHDA, CDR2 SQIVND (reference sequence). The CDR3 is 14 amino acids. V was cut by 1 base and J by 5 bases, with 8 bases left in between. DNA of the CDR3: TGTGCCAGTAGTATAGGCAGGGTAAATGAAAAACTGTTTTTT. It specifies CASSIGRVNEKLFF.

The rearrangement uses TRBV5-6 and TRBJ2-7; 8 bases are shared with TRBD2. Germline V CDR1 and CDR2: SGHDT, YYEEEE. With V trimmed by 5 bases and J by 3 bases, 7 bases remained unmatched. The CDR3 contains 14 residues. As DNA, the CDR3 is TGTGCCAGCAGATCAACGAGCGGGGGCTACGAGCAGTACTTC. Encoded protein: CASRSTSGGYEQYF.

V and J are TRBV4-3 and TRBJ1-1; D not certain. Germline CDR1 LGHNA, CDR2 YSLEER. The CDR3 length is 15 residues. The V and J ends lost 1 base and 2 bases respectively, with 11 bases between them. For the CDR3, the DNA is TGCGCCAGCAGCCAAGGGGTTCAGACCAACACTGAAGCTTTCTTT. As protein: CASSQGVQTNTEAFF.